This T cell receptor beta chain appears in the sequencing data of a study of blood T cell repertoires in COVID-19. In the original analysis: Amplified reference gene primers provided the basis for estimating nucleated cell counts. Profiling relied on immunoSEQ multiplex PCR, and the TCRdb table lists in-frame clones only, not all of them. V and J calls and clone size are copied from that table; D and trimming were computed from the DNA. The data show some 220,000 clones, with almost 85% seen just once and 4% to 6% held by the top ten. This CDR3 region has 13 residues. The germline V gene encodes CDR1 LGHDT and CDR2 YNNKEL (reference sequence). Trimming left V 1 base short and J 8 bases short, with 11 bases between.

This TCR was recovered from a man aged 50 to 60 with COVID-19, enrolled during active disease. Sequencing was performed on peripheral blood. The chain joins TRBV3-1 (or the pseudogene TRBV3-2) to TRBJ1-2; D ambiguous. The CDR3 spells CASSQVRGQGYTF. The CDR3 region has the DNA TGTGCCAGCAGCCAAGTTCGTGGGCAGGGCTACACCTTC.